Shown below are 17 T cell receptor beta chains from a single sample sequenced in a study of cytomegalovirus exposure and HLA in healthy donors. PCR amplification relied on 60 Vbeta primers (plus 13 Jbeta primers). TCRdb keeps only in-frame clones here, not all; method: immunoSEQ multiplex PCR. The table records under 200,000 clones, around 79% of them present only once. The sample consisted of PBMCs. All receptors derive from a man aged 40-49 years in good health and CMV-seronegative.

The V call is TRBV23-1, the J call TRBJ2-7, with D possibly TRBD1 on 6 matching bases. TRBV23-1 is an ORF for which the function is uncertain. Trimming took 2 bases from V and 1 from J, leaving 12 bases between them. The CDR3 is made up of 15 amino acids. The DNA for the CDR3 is TGCGCCAGCAGTCAAATGAAAGACAGGTCCTACGAGCAGTACTTC. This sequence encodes CASSQMKDRSYEQYF.

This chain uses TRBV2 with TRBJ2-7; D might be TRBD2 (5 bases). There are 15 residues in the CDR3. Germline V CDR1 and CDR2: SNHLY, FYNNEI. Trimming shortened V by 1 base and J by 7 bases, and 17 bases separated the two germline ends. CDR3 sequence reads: CASSEGWATSGEQYF. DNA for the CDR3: TGTGCCAGCAGTGAAGGTTGGGCCACCTCGGGAGAGCAGTACTTC.

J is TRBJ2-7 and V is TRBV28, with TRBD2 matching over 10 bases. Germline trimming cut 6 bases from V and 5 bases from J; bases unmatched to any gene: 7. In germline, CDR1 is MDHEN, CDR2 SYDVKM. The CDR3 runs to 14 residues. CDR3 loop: CASSNIAGGNEQYF. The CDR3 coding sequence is TGTGCCAGCAGCAACATAGCGGGAGGAAACGAGCAGTACTTC.

CDR3 in amino acids: CASSLDRYGGEQYF. The CDR3, as DNA: TGTGCCAGCTCACTGGACAGGTATGGGGGCGAGCAGTACTTC. The chain has TRBV18 and TRBJ2-7; 7 bases match TRBD1. This CDR3 is built from 14 residues. CDR1 KGHSH and CDR2 LQKENI come from the germline V gene. The V and J ends lost 4 bases and 6 bases, in that order; junction bases with no gene match: 9.

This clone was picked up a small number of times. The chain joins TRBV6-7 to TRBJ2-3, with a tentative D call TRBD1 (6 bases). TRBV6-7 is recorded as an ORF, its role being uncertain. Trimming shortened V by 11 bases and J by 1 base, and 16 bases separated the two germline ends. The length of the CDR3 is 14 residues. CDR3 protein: CAFSGVRGTDTQYF. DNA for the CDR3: TGTGCCTTTTCAGGGGTGAGGGGCACAGATACGCAGTATTTT.

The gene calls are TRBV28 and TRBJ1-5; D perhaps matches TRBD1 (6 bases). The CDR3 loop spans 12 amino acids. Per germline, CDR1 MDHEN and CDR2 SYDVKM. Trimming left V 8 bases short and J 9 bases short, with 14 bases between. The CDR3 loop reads CASGYQGSPQHF. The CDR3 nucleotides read TGTGCCAGCGGATACCAGGGGTCGCCCCAGCATTTT.

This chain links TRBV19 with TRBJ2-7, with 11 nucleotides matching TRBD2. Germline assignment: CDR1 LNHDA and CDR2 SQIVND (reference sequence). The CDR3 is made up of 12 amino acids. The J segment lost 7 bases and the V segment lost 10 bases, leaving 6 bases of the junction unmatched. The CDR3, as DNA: TGTGCCACCAAGACTAGCGGGAAAGAGCAGTACTTC. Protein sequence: CATKTSGKEQYF.

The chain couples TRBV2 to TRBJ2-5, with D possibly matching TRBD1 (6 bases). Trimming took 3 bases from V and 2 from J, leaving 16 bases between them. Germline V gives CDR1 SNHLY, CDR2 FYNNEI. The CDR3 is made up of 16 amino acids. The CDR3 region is CASSDLGQTIQETQYF. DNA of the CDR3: TGTGCCAGCAGTGACCTCGGACAGACGATTCAAGAGACCCAGTACTTC.

The chain's CDR3 is CASSWKTSGSYGELFF. CDR3 DNA sequence: TGTGCCAGCAGCTGGAAGACAAGCGGGAGTTACGGGGAGCTGTTTTTT. This chain links TRBV5-6 with TRBJ2-2; TRBD2 matches at 8 bases. CDR3 size: 16 residues. V dropped 3 bases and J dropped 7; count of bases not matched to a gene: 11. CDR1 is SGHDT and CDR2 is YYEEEE in the germline V gene. Drawing the rest from reference TRBV5-6 and TRBJ2-2, the complete variable domain is DAGVTQSPTHLIKTRGQQVTLRCSPKSGHDTVSWYQQALGQGPQFIFQYYEEEERQRGNFPDRFSGHQFPNYSSELNVNALLLGDSALYLCASSWKTSGSYGELFFGEGSRLTVL.

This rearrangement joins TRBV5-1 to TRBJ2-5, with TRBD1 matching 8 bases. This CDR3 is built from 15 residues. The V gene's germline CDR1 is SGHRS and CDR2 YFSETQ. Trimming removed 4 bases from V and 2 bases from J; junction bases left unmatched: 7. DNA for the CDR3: TGCGCCAGCAGCGTTGGGACAGGAGTACAAGAGACCCAGTACTTC. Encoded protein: CASSVGTGVQETQYF.

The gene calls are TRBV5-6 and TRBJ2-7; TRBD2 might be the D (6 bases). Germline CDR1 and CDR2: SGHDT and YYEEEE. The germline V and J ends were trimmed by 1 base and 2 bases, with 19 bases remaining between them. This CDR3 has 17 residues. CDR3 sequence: CASSLRLAIKLTYEQYF. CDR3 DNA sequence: TGTGCCAGCAGCTTGCGGCTAGCGATTAAACTAACCTACGAGCAGTACTTC.

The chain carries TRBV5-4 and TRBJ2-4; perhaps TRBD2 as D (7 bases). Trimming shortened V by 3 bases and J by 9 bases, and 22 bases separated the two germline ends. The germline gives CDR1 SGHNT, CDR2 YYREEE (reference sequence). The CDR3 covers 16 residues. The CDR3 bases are TGTGCCAGCAGCTCCGGGCTAGCGGATAGGGGGGGCATTCAGTACTTC. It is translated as CASSSGLADRGGIQYF.

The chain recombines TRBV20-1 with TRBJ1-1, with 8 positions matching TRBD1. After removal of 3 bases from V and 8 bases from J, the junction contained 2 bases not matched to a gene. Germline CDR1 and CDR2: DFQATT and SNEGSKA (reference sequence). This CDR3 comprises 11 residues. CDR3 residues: CSARRTGEAFF. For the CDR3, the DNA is TGCAGTGCTAGGAGGACAGGGGAAGCTTTCTTT.

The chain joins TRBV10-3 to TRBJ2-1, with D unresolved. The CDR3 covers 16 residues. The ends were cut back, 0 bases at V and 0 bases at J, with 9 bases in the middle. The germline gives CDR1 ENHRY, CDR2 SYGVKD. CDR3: CAISESGESSYNEQFF. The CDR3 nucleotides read TGTGCCATCAGTGAGTCAGGAGAGAGCTCCTACAATGAGCAGTTCTTC.

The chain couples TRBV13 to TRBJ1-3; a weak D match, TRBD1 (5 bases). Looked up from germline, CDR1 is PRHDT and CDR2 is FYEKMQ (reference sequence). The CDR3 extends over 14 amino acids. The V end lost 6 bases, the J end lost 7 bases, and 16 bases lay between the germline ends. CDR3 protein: CASSPGEWRNTIYF. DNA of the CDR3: TGTGCCAGCAGTCCGGGGGAATGGAGGAACACCATATATTTT.

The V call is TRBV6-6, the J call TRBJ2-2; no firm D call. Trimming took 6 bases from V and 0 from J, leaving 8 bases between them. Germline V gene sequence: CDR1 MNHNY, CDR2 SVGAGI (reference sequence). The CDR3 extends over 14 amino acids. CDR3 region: CASRQIANTGELFF. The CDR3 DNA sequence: TGTGCCAGCAGACAGATAGCGAACACCGGGGAGCTGTTTTTT.

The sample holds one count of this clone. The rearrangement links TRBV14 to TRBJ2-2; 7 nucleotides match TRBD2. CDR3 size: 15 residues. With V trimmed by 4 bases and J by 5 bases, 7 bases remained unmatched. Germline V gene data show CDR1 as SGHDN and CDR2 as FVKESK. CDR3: CASSRGLDFTGELFF. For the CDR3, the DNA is TGTGCCAGCAGCCGCGGACTAGATTTTACCGGGGAGCTGTTTTTT.